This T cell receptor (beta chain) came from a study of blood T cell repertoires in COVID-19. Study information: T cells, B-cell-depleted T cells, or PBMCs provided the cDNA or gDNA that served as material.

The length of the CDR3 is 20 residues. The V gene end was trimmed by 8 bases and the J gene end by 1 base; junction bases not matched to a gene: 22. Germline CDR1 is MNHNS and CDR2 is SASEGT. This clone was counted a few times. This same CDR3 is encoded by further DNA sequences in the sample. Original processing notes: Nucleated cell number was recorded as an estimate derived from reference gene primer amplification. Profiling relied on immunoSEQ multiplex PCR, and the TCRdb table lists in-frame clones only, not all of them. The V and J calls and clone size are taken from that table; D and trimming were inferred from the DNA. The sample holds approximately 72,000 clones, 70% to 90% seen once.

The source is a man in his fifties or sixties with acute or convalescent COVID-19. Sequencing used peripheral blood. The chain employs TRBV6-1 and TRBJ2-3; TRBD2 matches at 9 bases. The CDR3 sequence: CASRGPQGLAGGRGTDTQYF. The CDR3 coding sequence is TGTGCCAGCCGTGGGCCCCAGGGACTCGCGGGGGGGCGGGGCACAGATACGCAGTATTTT.